This is a list of T cell receptor beta chains from one sample in a study of blood T cell repertoires in COVID-19. The assay was immunoSEQ multiplex PCR, and TCRdb's table has in-frame clones only and misses some. The sample lists about 52,000 clones; approximately 83% were seen once. Sequencing used peripheral blood. The receptors derive from a man aged 65 to 79 with active COVID-19. Both conserved end residues are part of each CDR3. Each record gives: clone size, J gene, V gene, D gene, CDR3 protein, CDR3 DNA. A D gene is named only where the DNA matches it firmly. Clone size, where shown, is once, few, many, or a class for clones that have expanded.

clone_size: .
j_call: TRBJ1-2
v_call: TRBV18
d_call: .
cdr3_aa: CASPGREVENGYTF
cdr3_nt: TGTGCCAGCCCCGGGCGGGAGGTGGAGAATGGCTACACCTTC

clone_size: .
j_call: TRBJ2-3
v_call: TRBV19
d_call: TRBD2
cdr3_aa: CASSVGLAGRGDTQYF
cdr3_nt: TGTGCCAGTAGTGTGGGACTAGCGGGAAGAGGAGATACGCAGTATTTT

clone_size: once
j_call: TRBJ1-2
v_call: TRBV3-1/TRBV3-2
d_call: .
cdr3_aa: CASSQGTASYGYTF
cdr3_nt: TGTGCCAGCAGCCAAGGGACAGCGTCCTATGGCTACACCTTC

clone_size: once
j_call: TRBJ2-7
v_call: TRBV6-2/TRBV6-3
d_call: .
cdr3_aa: CASSSPLVRSSYEQYF
cdr3_nt: TGTGCCAGCAGTTCTCCACTAGTCCGGAGCTCCTACGAGCAGTACTTC

clone_size: .
j_call: TRBJ1-1
v_call: TRBV19
d_call: TRBD1
cdr3_aa: CASSIDGQGGTEAFF
cdr3_nt: TGTGCCAGTAGTATAGACGGACAGGGCGGCACTGAAGCTTTCTTT

clone_size: .
j_call: TRBJ1-1
v_call: TRBV5-6
d_call: .
cdr3_aa: CASSSISEAFF
cdr3_nt: TGTGCCAGCAGCTCTATCTCTGAAGCTTTCTTT

clone_size: .
j_call: TRBJ1-5
v_call: TRBV3-1/TRBV3-2
d_call: .
cdr3_aa: CASSPGGNQPQHF
cdr3_nt: TGTGCCAGCAGCCCGGGGGGCAATCAGCCCCAGCATTTT

clone_size: .
j_call: TRBJ2-1
v_call: TRBV5-1
d_call: TRBD1
cdr3_aa: CASRRTGFSGNEQFF
cdr3_nt: TGCGCCAGCCGCCGGACAGGGTTCTCGGGCAATGAGCAGTTCTTC

clone_size: .
j_call: TRBJ2-1
v_call: TRBV27
d_call: TRBD1
cdr3_aa: CASSTGTGGYNEQFF
cdr3_nt: TGTGCCAGCAGTACCGGGACAGGGGGCTACAATGAGCAGTTCTTC

clone_size: medium-sized
j_call: TRBJ2-7
v_call: TRBV29-1
d_call: .
cdr3_aa: CSVLQADSYEQYF
cdr3_nt: TGCAGCGTTCTCCAGGCCGACTCCTACGAGCAGTACTTC

clone_size: .
j_call: TRBJ2-3
v_call: TRBV6-4
d_call: TRBD1
cdr3_aa: CASSVGTGYTDTQYF
cdr3_nt: TGTGCCAGCAGTGTTGGGACAGGTTACACAGATACGCAGTATTTT

clone_size: .
j_call: TRBJ1-3
v_call: TRBV29-1
d_call: TRBD1
cdr3_aa: CSVGTASGNTIYF
cdr3_nt: TGCAGCGTGGGGACAGCCTCTGGAAACACCATATATTTT

clone_size: .
j_call: TRBJ2-3
v_call: TRBV7-6
d_call: .
cdr3_aa: CASSPYSSTDTQYF
cdr3_nt: TGTGCCAGCAGCCCCTACAGTAGCACAGATACGCAGTATTTT

clone_size: .
j_call: TRBJ2-7
v_call: TRBV19
d_call: .
cdr3_aa: CASSESTGTYEQYF
cdr3_nt: TGTGCCAGTAGCGAATCGACTGGAACCTACGAGCAGTACTTC

clone_size: .
j_call: TRBJ1-2
v_call: TRBV4-1
d_call: .
cdr3_aa: CASSQARNYGYTF
cdr3_nt: TGCGCCAGCAGCCAAGCCCGGAACTATGGCTACACCTTC

clone_size: .
j_call: TRBJ1-1
v_call: TRBV19
d_call: TRBD1
cdr3_aa: CASTQPDRGTEAFF
cdr3_nt: TGTGCCAGTACCCAACCGGACAGGGGCACTGAAGCTTTCTTT

clone_size: .
j_call: TRBJ2-1
v_call: TRBV5-1
d_call: TRBD1
cdr3_aa: CASSQDRVAYNEQFF
cdr3_nt: TGCGCCAGCAGCCAGGACAGGGTGGCCTACAATGAGCAGTTCTTC

clone_size: .
j_call: TRBJ1-1
v_call: TRBV6-6
d_call: TRBD1
cdr3_aa: CASSRQGGTEAFF
cdr3_nt: TGTGCCAGCAGCCGACAGGGGGGCACTGAAGCTTTCTTT

clone_size: .
j_call: TRBJ1-1
v_call: TRBV5-4
d_call: .
cdr3_aa: CASSLGRQNTEAFF
cdr3_nt: TGTGCCAGCAGCTTGGGTCGACAGAACACTGAAGCTTTCTTT

clone_size: once
j_call: TRBJ2-3
v_call: TRBV5-1
d_call: .
cdr3_aa: CASSLRVGPDTQYF
cdr3_nt: TGCGCCAGCAGCTTGCGAGTGGGGCCAGATACGCAGTATTTT

clone_size: .
j_call: TRBJ1-6
v_call: TRBV25-1
d_call: TRBD1
cdr3_aa: CASSDRGAGSPLHF
cdr3_nt: TGTGCCAGCAGTGACAGGGGGGCAGGTTCACCCCTCCACTTT

clone_size: .
j_call: TRBJ2-1
v_call: TRBV5-6
d_call: TRBD2
cdr3_aa: CASSLLASGGSDEQFF
cdr3_nt: TGTGCCAGCAGCTTGCTCGCTAGCGGGGGTTCGGATGAGCAGTTCTTC

clone_size: .
j_call: TRBJ2-5
v_call: TRBV5-1
d_call: TRBD1
cdr3_aa: CASSAGQGAPETQYF
cdr3_nt: TGCGCCAGCAGCGCGGGACAGGGGGCGCCGGAGACCCAGTACTTC

clone_size: .
j_call: TRBJ1-6
v_call: TRBV19
d_call: .
cdr3_aa: CASSIPTGWNSPLHF
cdr3_nt: TGTGCCAGTAGTATACCGACAGGCTGGAATTCACCCCTCCACTTT

clone_size: few
j_call: TRBJ2-3
v_call: TRBV5-8
d_call: TRBD1
cdr3_aa: CASSKPGGDTQYF
cdr3_nt: TGTGCCAGCAGCAAGCCAGGGGGAGATACGCAGTATTTT

clone_size: .
j_call: TRBJ1-3
v_call: TRBV9
d_call: .
cdr3_aa: CASSEGLGRGNTIYF
cdr3_nt: TGTGCCAGCAGCGAGGGGTTAGGGCGGGGAAACACCATATATTTT

clone_size: .
j_call: TRBJ2-7
v_call: TRBV20-1
d_call: .
cdr3_aa: CSAKDNYEQYF
cdr3_nt: TGCAGTGCGAAAGACAACTACGAGCAGTACTTC

clone_size: .
j_call: TRBJ1-2
v_call: TRBV6-5
d_call: .
cdr3_aa: CASSLSEPVLGYTF
cdr3_nt: TGTGCCAGCAGCCTTTCCGAACCGGTCCTTGGCTACACCTTC

clone_size: .
j_call: TRBJ2-7
v_call: TRBV5-4
d_call: .
cdr3_aa: CASSLLTGDYEQYF
cdr3_nt: TGTGCCAGCAGCTTGCTTACAGGCGACTACGAGCAGTACTTC

clone_size: .
j_call: TRBJ1-4
v_call: TRBV5-4
d_call: .
cdr3_aa: CASSQGTGYEKLFF
cdr3_nt: TGTGCCAGCAGCCAAGGAACAGGGTACGAAAAACTGTTTTTT

clone_size: .
j_call: TRBJ1-2
v_call: TRBV5-5
d_call: .
cdr3_aa: CASSLAPGNYGYTF
cdr3_nt: TGTGCCAGCAGCTTGGCCCCAGGGAACTATGGCTACACCTTC

clone_size: once
j_call: TRBJ1-4
v_call: TRBV2
d_call: .
cdr3_aa: CASRRGGGHSSTNEKLFF
cdr3_nt: TGTGCCAGCAGGAGAGGGGGGGGACATTCCTCAACTAATGAAAAACTGTTTTTT

clone_size: .
j_call: TRBJ2-7
v_call: TRBV3-1/TRBV3-2
d_call: TRBD2
cdr3_aa: CASSSRTSEYHEQYF
cdr3_nt: TGTGCCAGCAGCTCCCGGACTAGCGAGTACCACGAGCAGTACTTC

clone_size: .
j_call: TRBJ2-5
v_call: TRBV12-3/TRBV12-4
d_call: .
cdr3_aa: CASSYGLKETQYF
cdr3_nt: TGTGCCAGCAGCTACGGACTGAAAGAGACCCAGTACTTC

clone_size: .
j_call: TRBJ2-7
v_call: TRBV28
d_call: TRBD1
cdr3_aa: CASRTGTANRGEQYF
cdr3_nt: TGTGCCAGCAGAACCGGGACAGCAAATAGGGGAGAGCAGTACTTC

clone_size: .
j_call: TRBJ1-5
v_call: TRBV30
d_call: .
cdr3_aa: CAWSVGRVGSNQPQHF
cdr3_nt: TGTGCCTGGAGTGTGGGCAGGGTGGGTAGCAATCAGCCCCAGCATTTT

clone_size: .
j_call: TRBJ1-5
v_call: TRBV18
d_call: .
cdr3_aa: CASSPTGVFEPQHF
cdr3_nt: TGTGCCAGCTCACCTACAGGAGTGTTCGAGCCCCAGCATTTT

clone_size: .
j_call: TRBJ2-1
v_call: TRBV4-1
d_call: TRBD1
cdr3_aa: CASSQVSEGAVEQFF
cdr3_nt: TGCGCCAGCAGCCAAGTAAGCGAGGGGGCGGTTGAGCAGTTCTTC

clone_size: .
j_call: TRBJ1-2
v_call: TRBV10-3
d_call: .
cdr3_aa: CAIPSSLEGGYTF
cdr3_nt: TGTGCCATTCCTTCTAGTCTGGAAGGAGGCTACACCTTC

clone_size: .
j_call: TRBJ1-2
v_call: TRBV27
d_call: .
cdr3_aa: CASSLEGSYGYTF
cdr3_nt: TGTGCCAGCAGTTTAGAGGGATCCTATGGCTACACCTTC

clone_size: once
j_call: TRBJ2-1
v_call: TRBV2
d_call: .
cdr3_aa: CASEDPGDSYNEQFF
cdr3_nt: TGTGCCAGCGAAGACCCGGGGGACTCCTACAATGAGCAGTTCTTC

clone_size: .
j_call: TRBJ2-2
v_call: TRBV5-4
d_call: TRBD2
cdr3_aa: CASSPGGRSPGELFF
cdr3_nt: TGTGCCAGCAGCCCGGGGGGGCGCAGCCCCGGGGAGCTGTTTTTT

clone_size: .
j_call: TRBJ2-3
v_call: TRBV10-3
d_call: TRBD2
cdr3_aa: CATQTSGGAPSTDTQYF
cdr3_nt: TGTGCCACCCAGACTAGCGGGGGGGCACCTAGCACAGATACGCAGTATTTT

clone_size: .
j_call: TRBJ1-3
v_call: TRBV5-1
d_call: .
cdr3_aa: CASNPGGSGNTIYF
cdr3_nt: TGCGCCAGCAACCCCGGGGGCTCTGGAAACACCATATATTTT

clone_size: .
j_call: TRBJ1-2
v_call: TRBV4-1
d_call: TRBD1
cdr3_aa: CASSQEATGQGSYTF
cdr3_nt: TGCGCCAGCAGCCAAGAGGCGACAGGGCAGGGGAGCTACACCTTC

clone_size: few
j_call: TRBJ1-2
v_call: TRBV28
d_call: .
cdr3_aa: CASSPTVVYGYTF
cdr3_nt: TGTGCCAGCAGTCCCACAGTGGTTTATGGCTACACCTTC

clone_size: few
j_call: TRBJ2-7
v_call: TRBV23-1
d_call: .
cdr3_aa: CASSPQGPREQYF
cdr3_nt: TGCGCCAGCAGTCCTCAGGGCCCGCGGGAGCAGTACTTC

clone_size: .
j_call: TRBJ2-7
v_call: TRBV27
d_call: TRBD2
cdr3_aa: CASSPAGDYEQYF
cdr3_nt: TGTGCCAGCAGTCCAGCGGGAGACTACGAGCAGTACTTC

clone_size: .
j_call: TRBJ2-3
v_call: TRBV7-2
d_call: .
cdr3_aa: CASSSPDWPSTDTQYF
cdr3_nt: TGTGCCAGCAGCTCTCCGGACTGGCCTAGCACAGATACGCAGTATTTT

clone_size: .
j_call: TRBJ1-4
v_call: TRBV18
d_call: .
cdr3_aa: CASSKAPGAGRNEKLFF
cdr3_nt: TGTGCCAGCTCAAAGGCGCCTGGGGCAGGAAGAAATGAAAAACTGTTTTTT

clone_size: .
j_call: TRBJ2-7
v_call: TRBV19
d_call: TRBD1
cdr3_aa: CASSSRGQGVYEQYF
cdr3_nt: TGTGCCAGTAGTTCCCGCGGTCAGGGGGTCTACGAGCAGTACTTC